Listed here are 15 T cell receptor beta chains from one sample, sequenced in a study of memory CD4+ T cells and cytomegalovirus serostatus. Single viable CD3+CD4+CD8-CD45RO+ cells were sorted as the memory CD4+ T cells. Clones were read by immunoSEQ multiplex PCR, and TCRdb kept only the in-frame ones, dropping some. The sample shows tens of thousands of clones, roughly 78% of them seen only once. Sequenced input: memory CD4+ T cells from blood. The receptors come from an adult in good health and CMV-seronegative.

In DNA form, the CDR3 reads TGTGCCATCAGTGAACCGGGACTAGCGGACTACAATGAGCAGTTCTTC. It encodes CAISEPGLADYNEQFF. The chain uses TRBV10-3 and TRBJ2-1, with 11 positions matching TRBD2. The germline V gene encodes CDR1 ENHRY and CDR2 SYGVKD. V was pared by 3 bases and J by 3 bases, with 4 bases of the junction left unmatched. The CDR3 extends over 16 amino acids.

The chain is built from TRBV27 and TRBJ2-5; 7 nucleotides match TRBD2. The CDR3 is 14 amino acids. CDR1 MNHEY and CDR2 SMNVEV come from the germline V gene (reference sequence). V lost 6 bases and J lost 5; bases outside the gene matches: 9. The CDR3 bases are TGTGCCAGCAGAGCACTAGGCGGGGGTGAGACCCAGTACTTC. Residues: CASRALGGGETQYF.

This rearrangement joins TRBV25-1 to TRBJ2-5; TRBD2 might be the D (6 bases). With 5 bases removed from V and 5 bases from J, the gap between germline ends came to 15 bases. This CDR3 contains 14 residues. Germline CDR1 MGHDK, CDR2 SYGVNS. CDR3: CASSPHGTLETQYF. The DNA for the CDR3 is TGTGCCAGCAGTCCACACGGGACTCTCGAGACCCAGTACTTC.

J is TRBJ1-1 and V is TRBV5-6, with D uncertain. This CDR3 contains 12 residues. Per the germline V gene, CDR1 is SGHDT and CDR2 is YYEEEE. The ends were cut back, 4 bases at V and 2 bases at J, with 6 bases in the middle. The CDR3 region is CASSLPNTEAFF. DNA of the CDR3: TGTGCCAGCAGCCTTCCCAACACTGAAGCTTTCTTT. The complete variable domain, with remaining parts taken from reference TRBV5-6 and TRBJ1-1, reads DAGVTQSPTHLIKTRGQQVTLRCSPKSGHDTVSWYQQALGQGPQFIFQYYEEEERQRGNFPDRFSGHQFPNYSSELNVNALLLGDSALYLCASSLPNTEAFFGQGTRLTVV.

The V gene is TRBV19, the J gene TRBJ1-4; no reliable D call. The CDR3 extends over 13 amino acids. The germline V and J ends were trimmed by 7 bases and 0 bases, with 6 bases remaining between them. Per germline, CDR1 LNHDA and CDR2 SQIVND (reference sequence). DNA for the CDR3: TGTGCCAGTAACCCAGCAACTAATGAAAAACTGTTTTTT. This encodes CASNPATNEKLFF.

CDR3 DNA sequence: TGCGCCAGCAGCCATTCGGGAGGCTCGAACAATGAGCAGTTCTTC. This encodes CASSHSGGSNNEQFF. The chain employs TRBV4-1 and TRBJ2-1, with 7 bases aligning to TRBD2. J gave up 5 bases and V 3 bases, and 7 bases lay outside the gene matches. CDR1 is MGHRA, CDR2 YSYEKL, per germline. The CDR3 extends over 15 amino acids.

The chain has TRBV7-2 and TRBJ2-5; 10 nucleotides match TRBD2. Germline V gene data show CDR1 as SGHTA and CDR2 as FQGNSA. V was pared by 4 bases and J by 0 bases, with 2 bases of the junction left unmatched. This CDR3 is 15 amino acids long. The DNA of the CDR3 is TGTGCCAGCAGCTCCGGGACTAGCGACCAAGAGACCCAGTACTTC. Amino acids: CASSSGTSDQETQYF.

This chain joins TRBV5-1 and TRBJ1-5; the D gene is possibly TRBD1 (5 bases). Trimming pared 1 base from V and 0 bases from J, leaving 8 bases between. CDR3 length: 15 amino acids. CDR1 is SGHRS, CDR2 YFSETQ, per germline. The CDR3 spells CASSLNGGSNQPQHF. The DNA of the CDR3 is TGCGCCAGCAGCTTGAACGGGGGTAGCAATCAGCCCCAGCATTTT.

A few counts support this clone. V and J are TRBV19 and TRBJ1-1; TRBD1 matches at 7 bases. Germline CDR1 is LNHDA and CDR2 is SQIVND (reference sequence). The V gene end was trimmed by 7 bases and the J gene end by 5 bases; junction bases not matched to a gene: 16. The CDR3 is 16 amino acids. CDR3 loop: CASIIGTAGVGTEAFF. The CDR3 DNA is TGTGCCAGTATCATAGGGACAGCCGGTGTTGGGACTGAAGCTTTCTTT.

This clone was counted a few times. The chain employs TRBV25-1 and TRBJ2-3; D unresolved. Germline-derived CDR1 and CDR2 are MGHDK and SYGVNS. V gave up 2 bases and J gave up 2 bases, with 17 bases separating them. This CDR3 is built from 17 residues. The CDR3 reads CASSEKTPATNTDTQYF. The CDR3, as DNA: TGTGCCAGCAGTGAAAAAACACCAGCCACTAACACAGATACGCAGTATTTT.

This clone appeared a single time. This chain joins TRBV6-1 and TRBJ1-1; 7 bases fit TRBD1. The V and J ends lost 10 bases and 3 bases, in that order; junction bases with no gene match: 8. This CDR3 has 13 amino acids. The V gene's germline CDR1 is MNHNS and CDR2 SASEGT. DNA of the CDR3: TGTGCCATCTATTACGGGACAGACACTGAAGCTTTCTTT. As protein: CAIYYGTDTEAFF.

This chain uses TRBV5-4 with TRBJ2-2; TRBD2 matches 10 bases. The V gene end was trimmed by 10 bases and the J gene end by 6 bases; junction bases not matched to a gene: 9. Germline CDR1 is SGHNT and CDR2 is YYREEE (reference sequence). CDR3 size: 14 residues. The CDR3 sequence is CAWTGLARAGELFF. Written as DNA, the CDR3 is TGTGCCTGGACGGGACTAGCGCGTGCCGGGGAGCTGTTTTTT.

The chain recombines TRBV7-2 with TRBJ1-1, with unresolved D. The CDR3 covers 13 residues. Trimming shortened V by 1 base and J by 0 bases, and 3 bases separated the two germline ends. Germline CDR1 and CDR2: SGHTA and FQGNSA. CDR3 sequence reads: CASSLDLNTEAFF. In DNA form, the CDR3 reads TGTGCCAGCAGCTTAGACTTGAACACTGAAGCTTTCTTT.

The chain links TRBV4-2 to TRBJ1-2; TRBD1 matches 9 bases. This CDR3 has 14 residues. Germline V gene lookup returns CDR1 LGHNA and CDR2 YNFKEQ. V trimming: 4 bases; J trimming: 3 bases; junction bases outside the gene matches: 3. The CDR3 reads CASSPGDRDYGYTF. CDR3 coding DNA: TGTGCCAGCAGCCCGGGGGACAGGGACTATGGCTACACCTTC.

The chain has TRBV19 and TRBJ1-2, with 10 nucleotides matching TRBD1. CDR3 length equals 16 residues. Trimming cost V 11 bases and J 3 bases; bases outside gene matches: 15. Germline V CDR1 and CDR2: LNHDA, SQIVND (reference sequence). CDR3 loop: CAVGTDRGQGYYGYTF. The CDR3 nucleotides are TGTGCCGTCGGGACTGATAGGGGACAGGGGTACTATGGCTACACCTTC.